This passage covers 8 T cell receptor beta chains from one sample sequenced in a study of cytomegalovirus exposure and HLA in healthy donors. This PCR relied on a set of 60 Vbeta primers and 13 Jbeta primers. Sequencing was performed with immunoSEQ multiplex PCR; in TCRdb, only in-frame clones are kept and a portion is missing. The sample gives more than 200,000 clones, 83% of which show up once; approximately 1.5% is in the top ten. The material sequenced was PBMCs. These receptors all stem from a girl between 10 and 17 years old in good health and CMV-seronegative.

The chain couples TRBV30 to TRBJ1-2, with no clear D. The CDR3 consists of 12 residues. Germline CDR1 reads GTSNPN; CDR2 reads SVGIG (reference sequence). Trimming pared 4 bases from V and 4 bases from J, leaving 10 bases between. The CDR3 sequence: CAWTAGSYGYTF. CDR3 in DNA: TGTGCCTGGACGGCAGGATCCTATGGCTACACCTTC.

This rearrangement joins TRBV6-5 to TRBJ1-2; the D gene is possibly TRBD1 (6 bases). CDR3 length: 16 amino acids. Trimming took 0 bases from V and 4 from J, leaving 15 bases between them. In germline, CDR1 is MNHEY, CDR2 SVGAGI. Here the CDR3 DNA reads TGTGCCAGCAGTTACTCGTCTTTTGGACAGACCTATGGCTACACCTTC. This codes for CASSYSSFGQTYGYTF.

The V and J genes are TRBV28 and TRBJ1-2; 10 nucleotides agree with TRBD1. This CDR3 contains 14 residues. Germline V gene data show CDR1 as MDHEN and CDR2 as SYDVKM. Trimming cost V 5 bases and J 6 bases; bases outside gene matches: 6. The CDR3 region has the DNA TGTGCCAGCAGTGTACCGGGACAGGGGAATGGCTACACCTTC. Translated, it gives CASSVPGQGNGYTF.

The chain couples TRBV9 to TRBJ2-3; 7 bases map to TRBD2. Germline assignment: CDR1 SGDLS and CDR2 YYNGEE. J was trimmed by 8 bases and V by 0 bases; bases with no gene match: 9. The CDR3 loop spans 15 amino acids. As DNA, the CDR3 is TGTGCCAGCAGCGTAGAGACAGTCCGGGGGGTTACGCAGTATTTT. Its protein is CASSVETVRGVTQYF.

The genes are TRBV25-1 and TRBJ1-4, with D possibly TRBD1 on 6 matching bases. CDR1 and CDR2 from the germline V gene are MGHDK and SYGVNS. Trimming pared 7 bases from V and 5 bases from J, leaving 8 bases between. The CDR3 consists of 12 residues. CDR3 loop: CASNRENEKLFF. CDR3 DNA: TGTGCCAGCAACAGGGAAAATGAAAAACTGTTTTTT.

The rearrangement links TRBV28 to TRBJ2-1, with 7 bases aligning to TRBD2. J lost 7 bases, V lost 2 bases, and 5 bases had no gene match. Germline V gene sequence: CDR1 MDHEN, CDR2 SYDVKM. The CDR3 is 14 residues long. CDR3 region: CASSLSGAENEQFF. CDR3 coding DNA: TGTGCCAGCAGTTTAAGCGGGGCCGAGAATGAGCAGTTCTTC.

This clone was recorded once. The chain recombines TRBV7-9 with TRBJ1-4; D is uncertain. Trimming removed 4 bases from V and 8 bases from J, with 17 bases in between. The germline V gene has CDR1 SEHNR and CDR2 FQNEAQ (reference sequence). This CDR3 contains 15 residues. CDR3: CASSSNPGTEEKLFF. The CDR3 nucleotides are TGTGCCAGCAGCTCTAACCCCGGAACGGAGGAAAAACTGTTTTTT.

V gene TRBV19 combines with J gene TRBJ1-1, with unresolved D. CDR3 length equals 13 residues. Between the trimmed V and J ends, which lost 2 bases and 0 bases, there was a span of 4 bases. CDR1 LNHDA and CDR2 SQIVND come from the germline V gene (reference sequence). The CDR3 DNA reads TGTGCCAGTAGTATATCAATGAACACTGAAGCTTTCTTT. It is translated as CASSISMNTEAFF.